This passage covers 28 T cell receptor beta chains from one sample sequenced in a study of early T cells in non-severe SARS-CoV-2 infection. TCRdb redid the calling of the 5' RACE reads with MiXCR, one entry per CDR3 protein. The table lists 26,000 or so distinct CDR3 sequences, less than 6% of them singletons. Sequencing was performed on whole blood, taken at baseline. All receptors derive from an adult who was a healthcare worker with PCR-confirmed SARS-CoV-2 infection or an uninfected control (not recorded which).

The chain employs TRBV6-2 or TRBV6-3 and TRBJ1-6; D unresolved. Trimming shortened V by 5 bases and J by 7 bases, and 15 bases separated the two germline ends. Germline assignment: CDR1 MNHEY and CDR2 SVGEGT. The CDR3 runs 15 residues. CDR3 coding DNA: TGTGCCAGCAGTGGAAGCGGTACCGGCAATTCACCCCTCCACTTT. This sequence encodes CASSGSGTGNSPLHF.

The chain employs TRBV7-6 and TRBJ2-3; D is perhaps TRBD1 (6 bases). V was trimmed by 4 bases and J by 0 bases, leaving 14 bases between them. The CDR3 extends over 16 amino acids. CDR1 SGHVS and CDR2 FNYEAQ come from the germline V gene. CDR3 bases: TGTGCCAGCAGCTACGGACAGATTTCTAGCACAGATACGCAGTATTTT. Its translation: CASSYGQISSTDTQYF.

This sequence joins TRBV4-1 and TRBJ2-7; D may be TRBD2 (5 bases). Per germline, CDR1 MGHRA and CDR2 YSYEKL. V was shortened by 0 bases and J by 0 bases, with 15 bases between the two germline ends. CDR3 length: 17 residues. CDR3 sequence reads: CASSQEYGASISYEQYF. The CDR3 DNA reads as TGCGCCAGCAGCCAAGAGTACGGCGCTAGCATCTCCTACGAGCAGTACTTC.

This clonotype has ten or more counts. This chain uses TRBV7-9 with TRBJ2-1; TRBD2 aligns across 7 bases. Germline trimming cut 2 bases from V and 5 bases from J; bases unmatched to any gene: 3. The germline V gene has CDR1 SEHNR and CDR2 FQNEAQ (reference sequence). The CDR3 covers 14 residues. The CDR3 spells CASSLTGGHNEQFF. The CDR3 DNA is TGTGCCAGCAGCTTAACGGGGGGACACAATGAGCAGTTCTTC.

About this clonotype: A junction end diverges from the germline sequence, so it may reflect a read error. The chain is built from TRBV10-2 and TRBJ2-1; 9 bases agree with TRBD2. The CDR3 has 16 residues. The germline V gene encodes CDR1 WSHSY and CDR2 SAAADI. CDR3 amino acids: CANSEDLGGRANEQFF. DNA of the CDR3: TGCGCCAACAGTGAGGATTTAGGCGGGAGGGCAAATGAGCAGTTCTTC.

This clonotype was seen repeatedly, ten times or more. V usage is TRBV27 and J usage is TRBJ2-2; 8 bases match TRBD1. Losses at the gene ends were 5 bases for V and 3 bases for J; bases not matched to a gene: 8. Germline values: CDR1 MNHEY, CDR2 SMNVEV (reference sequence). The CDR3 is 16 amino acids. CDR3 region: CASSPTDRVDTGELFF. The CDR3 bases are TGTGCCAGCAGTCCTACGGACAGGGTTGACACCGGGGAGCTGTTTTTT.

This clonotype was counted ten times or more. This sequence joins TRBV11-3 and TRBJ2-1; D gene ambiguous. Trimming left V 6 bases short and J 12 bases short, with 15 bases between. The V gene's germline CDR1 is SGHNT and CDR2 YENEEA. The CDR3 runs 12 residues. This chain's CDR3 is CASSYLRLRQFF. The CDR3 nucleotides read TGTGCCAGCAGTTACTTACGGCTTCGGCAGTTCTTC.

Only a few counts were recorded for this clonotype. The rearrangement joins TRBV5-1 to TRBJ1-4, with no clear D. Per germline, CDR1 SGHRS and CDR2 YFSETQ. V was trimmed by 4 bases and J by 5 bases, leaving 18 bases between them. The CDR3 is made up of 16 amino acids. This CDR3 reads CASSTLGRRTNEKLFF. The CDR3 region has the DNA TGCGCCAGCAGCACACTCGGACGGAGGACCAATGAAAAACTGTTTTTT.

This clonotype was recorded at least ten times. The chain uses TRBV6-5 and TRBJ2-1, with TRBD2 identical over 8 bases. Looked up from germline, CDR1 is MNHEY and CDR2 is SVGAGI. This CDR3 has 16 amino acids. V trimming: 4 bases; J trimming: 0 bases; junction bases outside the gene matches: 5. CDR3: CASSSGGRPSYNEQFF. DNA of the CDR3: TGTGCCAGCAGTTCCGGCGGGAGGCCCTCCTACAATGAGCAGTTCTTC.

This clonotype was seen many times. V is TRBV4-1 and J is TRBJ2-2; 10 bases map to TRBD2. CDR1 is MGHRA and CDR2 is YSYEKL in the germline V gene. V gave up 0 bases and J gave up 6 bases; unmatched junction bases: 4. The CDR3 extends over 16 amino acids. CDR3 nucleotide sequence: TGCGCCAGCAGCCAAGAGGCTAGCGGGAGCGCCGGGGAGCTGTTTTTT. Translating gives CASSQEASGSAGELFF.

This clonotype was observed many times. The CDR3 reads CAWGQGYSGDGYTF. DNA of the CDR3: TGTGCCTGGGGACAGGGGTATTCGGGAGATGGCTACACCTTC. This sequence joins TRBV30 and TRBJ1-2, with 9 nucleotides matching TRBD1. The length of the CDR3 is 14 residues. J gave up 6 bases and V 5 bases, and 10 bases lay outside the gene matches. CDR1 is GTSNPN and CDR2 is SVGIG in the germline V gene (reference sequence).

In its sample, this clonotype was seen many times. V gene TRBV4-1 combines with J gene TRBJ2-7, with unresolved D. The CDR3 has 13 amino acids. V was clipped by 5 bases and J by 5 bases, with 13 bases between them. Germline V gene lookup returns CDR1 MGHRA and CDR2 YSYEKL. This CDR3 is CASSARTVDEQYF. CDR3 nucleotide sequence: TGCGCCAGCAGCGCACGGACGGTCGACGAGCAGTACTTC.

This clonotype occurred many times. This rearrangement joins TRBV5-1 to TRBJ2-5; the match to TRBD2 covers 10 bases. This CDR3 region has 16 residues. The junction had 8 bases not matched to a gene; V was cut back by 1 base and J by 5 bases. From germline, CDR1 is SGHRS and CDR2 YFSETQ. The CDR3: CASSLQSGRAEETQYF. DNA of the CDR3: TGCGCCAGCAGCTTGCAGAGCGGGAGGGCCGAGGAGACCCAGTACTTC.

This clonotype was counted many times. The chain joins TRBV19 to TRBJ2-1, with D possibly being TRBD1 (6 bases). Germline CDR1 and CDR2: LNHDA and SQIVND (reference sequence). V lost 3 bases and J lost 9, with 9 bases in between. The CDR3 extends over 12 amino acids. CDR3 coding DNA: TGTGCCAGTAGTATCAGGGGTGGTGAGCAGTTCTTC. The encoded protein is CASSIRGGEQFF. The whole variable domain, filled in from reference TRBV19 and TRBJ2-1, reads DGGITQSPKYLFRKEGQNVTLSCEQNLNHDAMYWYRQDPGQGLRLIYYSQIVNDFQKGDIAEGYSVSREKKESFPLTVTSAQKNPTAFYLCASSIRGGEQFFGPGTRLTVL.

In this sample, this clonotype turned up many times. This chain uses TRBV7-9 with TRBJ2-5, with D perhaps TRBD1 or TRBD2 (5 bases each). Trimming took 6 bases from V and 0 from J, leaving 17 bases between them. Germline V gene sequence: CDR1 SEHNR, CDR2 FQNEAQ (reference sequence). The CDR3 loop spans 16 amino acids. This CDR3 is CASRPAGTEYQETQYF. CDR3 nucleotides: TGTGCCAGCAGACCCGCCGGGACGGAGTACCAAGAGACCCAGTACTTC.

This clonotype was detected a few times. The chain is built from TRBV4-1 and TRBJ1-1; tentative D call: TRBD1 (5 bases). Trimming left V 3 bases short and J 7 bases short, with 21 bases between. In germline, CDR1 is MGHRA, CDR2 YSYEKL. The CDR3 sequence is 16 residues long. The CDR3, as DNA: TGCGCCAGCAGCCACGGAAGGGGTACCGGAGAGTTTGAAGCTTTCTTT. It encodes CASSHGRGTGEFEAFF.

J is TRBJ2-4 and V is TRBV6-2 or TRBV6-3; 7 bases align to TRBD2. Germline V lookup: CDR1 MNHEY, CDR2 SVGEGT. Trimming took 6 bases from V and 2 from J; bases not matched to a gene: 16. This CDR3 is 18 amino acids long. The CDR3 sequence: CASSPSGGGGVSKNIQYF. The DNA for the CDR3 is TGTGCCAGCAGCCCCTCGGGGGGAGGAGGCGTATCCAAAAACATTCAGTACTTC.

There are many counts of this clonotype. The CDR3 DNA is TGCGCCAGCAGCCAAGATGTGGCTTGGGCCAGCGAATACGAGCAGTACTTC. Encoded protein: CASSQDVAWASEYEQYF. The V call is TRBV4-1, the J call TRBJ2-7; D is ambiguous. The CDR3 loop spans 17 amino acids. Trimming took 0 bases from V and 4 from J, leaving 19 bases between them. Germline V lookup: CDR1 MGHRA, CDR2 YSYEKL.

This clonotype was seen repeatedly, ten times or more. This chain joins TRBV15 and TRBJ2-7; possible D gene TRBD2, 5 bases. From germline, CDR1 is LNHNV and CDR2 YYDKDF (reference sequence). Trimming removed 2 bases from V and 4 bases from J, with 18 bases in between. This CDR3 region has 16 residues. The CDR3 loop is CATSRLGRGPEYEQYF. The CDR3 DNA follows: TGTGCCACCAGCAGATTAGGCCGCGGGCCGGAATACGAGCAGTACTTC. The full variable domain, in which reference TRBV15 and TRBJ2-7 provide the parts outside the CDR3, is DAMVIQNPRYQVTQFGKPVTLSCSQTLNHNVMYWYQQKSSQAPKLLFHYYDKDFNNEADTPDNFQSRRPNTSFCFLDIRSPGLGDTAMYLCATSRLGRGPEYEQYFGPGTRLTVT.

There are many counts of this clonotype. V gene TRBV3-1 combines with J gene TRBJ2-7; tentatively, D is TRBD1 or TRBD2 (5 bases each). The CDR3 is 13 amino acids. Trimming removed 0 bases at V and 7 bases at J, with 10 bases between. Per the germline V gene, CDR1 is LGHDT and CDR2 is YNNKEL (reference sequence). CDR3 in DNA: TGTGCCAGCAGCCAAGATGGTGGGGGTGAGCAGTACTTC. Amino acid sequence: CASSQDGGGEQYF.

This clonotype occurred many times. The chain combines TRBV24-1 with TRBJ1-1, with D possibly TRBD1 on 5 matching bases. V lost 2 bases, J lost 4 bases, and 16 bases lay in between. Germline CDR1 is KGHDR and CDR2 is SFDVKD. The CDR3 runs to 16 residues. The CDR3 DNA reads TGTGCCACCAGTGATTCGGGACGACCCGGAGGCACTGAAGCTTTCTTT. This encodes CATSDSGRPGGTEAFF.

This clonotype has more than one count but fewer than ten. The J gene is TRBJ1-6, the V gene TRBV15, with TRBD1 identical over 9 bases. The junction had 10 bases not matched to a gene; V was cut back by 1 base and J by 6 bases. CDR3 length: 18 amino acids. Germline V gene sequence: CDR1 LNHNV, CDR2 YYDKDF (reference sequence). CDR3 in amino acids: CATSRGGDRDYLNSPLHF. In DNA, the CDR3 is TGTGCCACCAGCAGAGGGGGGGACAGGGACTATCTTAATTCACCCCTCCACTTT.

This clonotype was detected ten times or more. The chain has TRBV19 and TRBJ2-1, with TRBD2 matching over 7 bases. V was clipped by 4 bases and J by 2 bases; unmatched bases: 5. The CDR3 spans 15 residues. Germline loops: CDR1 LNHDA, CDR2 SQIVND (reference sequence). The CDR3 loop is CASSTTSLTYNEQFF. CDR3 nucleotide sequence: TGTGCCAGTAGTACGACTAGCCTTACCTACAATGAGCAGTTCTTC.

This clonotype has a count of ten or more. The V call is TRBV5-5, the J call TRBJ2-3; D call uncertain. The V end lost 1 base, the J end lost 4 bases, and 10 bases lay between the germline ends. This CDR3 is 14 amino acids long. The germline CDR1 and CDR2 sequences are SGHKS and YYEKEE (reference sequence). The CDR3 loop is CASSLYSLADTQYF. As DNA, the CDR3 is TGTGCCAGCAGCTTGTACAGTCTTGCAGATACGCAGTATTTT.

This clonotype was seen at least ten times. The CDR3 reads CSAYGTNSYNSPLHF. Here the CDR3 DNA reads TGCAGTGCGTACGGGACTAACTCTTATAATTCACCCCTCCACTTT. J is TRBJ1-6 and V is TRBV20-1; D is perhaps TRBD1 (5 bases). This CDR3 spans 15 amino acids. Germline V lookup: CDR1 DFQATT, CDR2 SNEGSKA (reference sequence). Deletions cut 6 bases from V and 4 bases from J, with 16 bases between.

This clonotype was seen repeatedly, ten times or more. This rearrangement joins TRBV6-2 or TRBV6-3 to TRBJ2-2; no clear D. The germline V gene has CDR1 MNHEY and CDR2 SVGEGT. The V end lost 0 bases, the J end lost 3 bases, and 8 bases lay between the germline ends. This CDR3 is 15 amino acids long. CDR3 amino acids: CASSYSGRDTGELFF. Here the CDR3 DNA reads TGTGCCAGCAGTTACTCCGGACGGGACACCGGGGAGCTGTTTTTT.

The sample holds many counts of this clonotype. V is TRBV2 and J is TRBJ2-4; D uncertain. V lost 7 bases and J lost 0, with 13 bases in between. Germline V gene sequence: CDR1 SNHLY, CDR2 FYNNEI. This CDR3 contains 15 residues. Here the CDR3 DNA reads TGTGCCAGCAAACCCCCTACATTAGCCAAAAACATTCAGTACTTC. Translated: CASKPPTLAKNIQYF.

There are many counts of this clonotype. The chain couples TRBV20-1 to TRBJ2-1; TRBD2 matches 10 bases. Trimming took 7 bases from V and 0 from J; bases not matched to a gene: 3. From germline, CDR1 is DFQATT and CDR2 SNEGSKA (reference sequence). The CDR3 runs to 14 residues. Here the CDR3 DNA reads TGCAGTGTAGCTAGCGGGGGCTCCTACAATGAGCAGTTCTTC. Protein sequence: CSVASGGSYNEQFF.